Following are 16 T cell receptor beta chains from one sample sequenced in a study of CD8+CD57+ T cells in acquired aplastic anemia. Profiles of TCR beta VDJ and CDR3 were generated from a genomic DNA template. TCRdb reprocessed the reads via MiXCR and lists one record per CDR3 protein. The table has 75,000 to 100,000 distinct CDR3 sequences, around 62% seen once. Only patients with CD8+CD57+ cell expansion on flow cytometry were chosen for sequencing. Sequencing used sorted CD4+, CD8+, or CD8+CD57+ T cells (not recorded which) from PBMCs. The source is a human donor with aplastic anemia.

This clonotype was detected a few times. The chain uses TRBV6-5 and TRBJ1-6; D may be TRBD1 (6 bases). CDR3 length: 16 residues. V lost 2 bases, J lost 8 bases, and 16 bases lay in between. Germline loops: CDR1 MNHEY, CDR2 SVGAGI. The CDR3 reads CASSYGRQAADSPLHF. As DNA, the CDR3 is TGTGCCAGCAGTTACGGGCGACAGGCCGCTGATTCACCCCTCCACTTT.

In its sample, this clonotype ranks as medium-sized (0.01 to 0.1%). The chain links TRBV24-1 to TRBJ2-5; 7 bases map to TRBD1. This CDR3 spans 15 amino acids. Trimming removed 3 bases from V and 1 base from J; junction bases left unmatched: 4. CDR1 is KGHDR and CDR2 is SFDVKD in the germline V gene. The CDR3 region has the DNA TGTGCCACCAGTGATGTAGGGACAGCCCAAGAGACCCAGTACTTC. It codes for CATSDVGTAQETQYF.

This clonotype was found a few times. This rearrangement joins TRBV20-1 to TRBJ2-5, with D possibly TRBD1 on 5 matching bases. Per germline, CDR1 DFQATT and CDR2 SNEGSKA (reference sequence). V lost 0 bases to trimming and J lost 5 bases, with 13 bases between them. The CDR3 totals 14 residues. The CDR3 region is CSARDGQGRETQYF. The CDR3 DNA is TGCAGTGCTAGAGACGGGCAGGGCCGGGAGACCCAGTACTTC.

V and J are TRBV15 and TRBJ2-5, with D perhaps being TRBD1 or TRBD2 (5 bases each). CDR3 length: 15 residues. The germline gives CDR1 LNHNV, CDR2 YYDKDF (reference sequence). Trimming cost V 1 base and J 5 bases, with 14 bases left between them. The DNA of the CDR3 is TGTGCCACCAGCAGAGCAGGACGGGGCGGGGAGACCCAGTACTTC. The encoded protein is CATSRAGRGGETQYF.

This chain links TRBV7-3 with TRBJ2-5; TRBD1 might be the D (5 bases). This CDR3 comprises 13 residues. The V end was cut by 5 bases, the J end by 4 bases, with 11 bases between. CDR1 is SGHTA, CDR2 FQGTGA, per germline. CDR3 in amino acids: CASSLRGPETQYF. CDR3 coding DNA: TGTGCCAGCAGCCTTAGGGGCCCAGAGACCCAGTACTTC.

The CDR3 nucleotides are TGTGCCAGCAGTACCCTGGTCCGGGTAAAGGACACTGAAGCTTTCTTT. This gives the protein CASSTLVRVKDTEAFF. This rearrangement joins TRBV27 to TRBJ1-1; D is unclear. The CDR3 has 16 residues. V gave up 5 bases and J gave up 3 bases, with 19 bases separating them. Germline V gene data show CDR1 as MNHEY and CDR2 as SMNVEV (reference sequence).

This chain connects TRBV25-1 to TRBJ1-1; no reliable D call. The V end lost 3 bases, the J end lost 6 bases, and 14 bases lay between the germline ends. The CDR3 totals 14 residues. Germline values: CDR1 MGHDK, CDR2 SYGVNS. The CDR3: CASSDRRLRAEAFF. The CDR3 nucleotides read TGTGCCAGCAGTGACAGAAGACTGAGGGCTGAAGCTTTCTTT.

This chain uses TRBV10-1 with TRBJ2-3; 7 nucleotides agree with TRBD2. From germline, CDR1 is WNHNN and CDR2 SYGVQD (reference sequence). The ends lost 2 bases at V and 1 base at J; junction bases unmatched: 3. The CDR3 sequence is 15 residues long. The CDR3 coding sequence is TGCGCCAGCAGTGAGGTCCTAGCGGGCACAGATACGCAGTATTTT. It encodes CASSEVLAGTDTQYF.

At least ten counts were recorded for this clonotype. The chain recombines TRBV7-9 with TRBJ1-5, with 8 bases matching TRBD1. The J segment lost 6 bases and the V segment lost 4 bases, leaving 2 bases of the junction unmatched. CDR3 length equals 13 residues. From germline, CDR1 is SEHNR and CDR2 FQNEAQ (reference sequence). CDR3 DNA sequence: TGTGCCAGCAGCTCAACAGGGGGTCAGCCCCAGCATTTT. Its protein product is CASSSTGGQPQHF.

V is TRBV12-3 or TRBV12-4 and J is TRBJ2-6; D unclear. V lost 2 bases to trimming and J lost 4 bases, with 3 bases between them. The CDR3 runs to 13 residues. The CDR3: CASSLQGANVLTF. CDR3 bases: TGTGCCAGCAGTTTACAGGGGGCCAACGTCCTGACTTTC.

CDR3 in amino acids: CASSLGHSRETQYF. The CDR3 coding sequence is TGTGCCAGCAGCTTAGGCCATTCCAGGGAGACCCAGTACTTC. V and J are TRBV2 and TRBJ2-5; no firm D call. CDR3 length: 14 residues. Germline lookup yields CDR1 SNHLY and CDR2 FYNNEI. Trimming pared 6 bases from V and 5 bases from J, leaving 16 bases between.

The chain employs TRBV15 and TRBJ1-5, with D perhaps matching TRBD1 (5 bases). Between the trimmed V and J ends, which lost 4 bases and 3 bases, there was a span of 13 bases. In germline, CDR1 is LNHNV, CDR2 YYDKDF (reference sequence). There are 15 residues in the CDR3. Here the CDR3 DNA reads TGTGCCACCAGCAATAACAGGTACTCCAATCAGCCCCAGCATTTT. It is translated as CATSNNRYSNQPQHF.

This clonotype has just one count. This chain links TRBV5-1 with TRBJ1-1; D call uncertain. With 1 base removed from V and 0 bases from J, the gap between germline ends came to 10 bases. In germline, CDR1 is SGHRS, CDR2 YFSETQ. This CDR3 is built from 15 residues. The CDR3 DNA is TGCGCCAGCAGCTTGATGGCAGACATGAACACTGAAGCTTTCTTT. This sequence encodes CASSLMADMNTEAFF.

This clonotype was observed a handful of times. The chain couples TRBV15 to TRBJ2-3; D is perhaps TRBD1 or TRBD2 (6 bases each). CDR1 is LNHNV, CDR2 YYDKDF, per germline (reference sequence). There are 15 residues in the CDR3. V gave up 5 bases and J gave up 0 bases, with 12 bases separating them. The CDR3 loop is CATSEGGGSTDTQYF. CDR3 bases: TGTGCCACCAGCGAGGGGGGCGGGAGCACAGATACGCAGTATTTT.

This clonotype was counted many times. The chain uses TRBV6-1 and TRBJ2-7; TRBD2 matches at 9 bases. There are 16 residues in the CDR3. Germline loops: CDR1 MNHNS, CDR2 SASEGT. J lost 2 bases, V lost 1 base, and 6 bases had no gene match. CDR3 in DNA: TGTGCCAGCAGTGAAGTTCTAGCGGGGCCAACCTACGAGCAGTACTTC. Translation: CASSEVLAGPTYEQYF.

This CDR3 is CASGPWTGEAFF. DNA for the CDR3: TGTGCCAGCGGCCCATGGACAGGAGAAGCTTTCTTT. J is TRBJ1-1 and V is TRBV7-6, with 7 bases aligning to TRBD1. Germline CDR1 SGHVS, CDR2 FNYEAQ. Trimming at V came to 8 bases and at J to 8 bases, leaving 8 bases not matched to a gene. The CDR3 extends over 12 amino acids.